This T cell receptor beta chain was observed in a study of cytomegalovirus exposure and HLA in healthy donors. Across the whole study: Early released data had around 88 million unique TCRs, all coming from HLA-typed donors. Study-wide results and caveats: A prior analysis recorded that most TCR beta V segments were productive about 87% or about 30% of the time. An analysis that was carried out later associated some 17,000 TCR beta sequences with HLA alleles at 0.05 false discovery rate.

Notes on this clone: The antigen remains unidentified.

Researchers ran the PCR with 60 Vbeta and 13 Jbeta primers. Sequencing used immunoSEQ multiplex PCR; TCRdb keeps in-frame clones, though not all of them. In the table there are around 160,000 clones, 73% of which are singletons. The TCR sequence derives from a woman aged 18-29 years in good health and CMV-seronegative. What was sequenced was PBMCs.

The CDR3: CASGRGGGTGELFF. In DNA, the CDR3 is TGTGCCAGTGGGCGAGGGGGCGGGACCGGGGAGCTGTTTTTT. This chain connects TRBV11-2 to TRBJ2-2, with 7 bases that match TRBD1. In germline, CDR1 is SGHAT, CDR2 FQNNGV. The ends lost 9 bases at V and 5 bases at J; junction bases unmatched: 9. The length of the CDR3 is 14 residues.